This T cell receptor beta chain was identified in a study of T cell responses to AZD1222 COVID-19 vaccine (dated by TCRdb to the early 2020s). Turning to the overall study: AZD1222 recipients with second doses at about 4 weeks or about 12 weeks were pooled, because spike-specific TCR depth and breadth did not differ between schedules. Trial participants were enrolled into age subgroups of 18-55, 56-69 and 70-plus years, which contained about 160, 30 and 59 TCR-sequenced participants, respectively. TCR sequencing was performed for 230 to 250 trial participants, of whom some 200 were given two doses of AZD1222 and approximately 25 were given two doses of MenACWY control vaccine. Here is what the overall study found, with its caveats: Participants were mostly white British and included more females than males, and it was suggested by the authors that clonal diversity may have been underestimated. Conclusions about previously exposed vaccinees are limited, since just 6 or 7 AZD1222 recipients were seropositive for SARS-CoV-2 at baseline. After two AZD1222 doses, spike-specific TCR breadth and depth were significantly higher than at day 0 and than in MenACWY recipients. Reportedly, almost half of the unique spike-specific TCRs recognized epitopes lying outside the regions that are mutated in the B.1.351 and B.1.1.7 variants. Vaccine-associated CD4 TCRs spanned the whole spike protein, with dominant responses in regions 160-218 and 743-854. The 56-69-year group was small, and its depth increase did not reach significance, likely because of low power. No day 14 peak-response samples were available, so repertoires were characterized only after the peak T cell response.

About this clone itself: Its antigen has not been determined. The record has no base qualities; no much larger clone is one base away.

The CDR3 regions of human TCRbeta chains were analyzed by immunosequencing. Regarding the original processing steps: TCRs in the repertoires were matched against a reference library of SARS-CoV-2-specific TCRs that had been generated with the MIRA antigen-specificity platform. Breadth was defined as the fraction of unique TCRs that were SARS-CoV-2-associated, and depth was defined as the fraction of total T cells that were SARS-CoV-2-associated. Using the MIRA data, every spike-specific TCR was mapped to the spike region that the TCR reacted to and assigned to either a CD4 or a CD8 class. Log10-transformed breadth and depth values were compared by one-way ANOVA with Sidak's multiple comparisons tests. Drawn from immuneACCESS, this table holds only the in-frame rearrangements with V and J called that TCRdb kept. Clones are partly lost; checked studies trace under half to an unresolved V gene and leave the rest unexplained. That table furnishes V, J and clone size, whereas the DNA furnished D and trimming. Counted in this sample were around 110,000 clones; roughly 87% of them appeared once. Jointly, the top ten make up around 7.2% of the sample.

After removal of 4 bases from V and 2 bases from J, the junction retains 4 bases not matched to a gene. Based on the germline V gene (reference sequence), the CDR1 and CDR2 sequences are LGHDT and YNNKEL. Including cysteine and phenylalanine, the CDR3 has 15 amino acids. CDR3 DNA only is kept here, 45 bases in frame from base 1. The time point label for this specimen denotes: baseline before first vaccination. The vaccinee samples were drawn from two UK trials, COV001 and COV002, one of which was a single-blind randomized controlled phase 2/3 trial testing AZD1222 (ChAdOx1 nCoV-19) in healthy adults. For TCRbeta chain sequencing, PBMC samples from trial participants were taken at day 0 and at day 28 after the second dose.

The sequenced sample was peripheral blood, obtained on day 0 of AZD1222 vaccination. Here the chain combines TRBV3-1 (or the pseudogene TRBV3-2) and TRBJ1-5; TRBD1 lines up with 8 middle nucleotides. This sequence originates from an adult in good health. CDR3 reads: CASSPQGAGNQPQHF. The bases read TGTGCCAGCAGCCCTCAGGGGGCTGGCAATCAGCCCCAGCATTTT.